A single sample gave rise to the 19 T cell receptor beta chains below, sequenced in a study of CD8 T cells in Susac syndrome. With random hexamers, reverse transcription was performed on roughly 0.5 to 1 ug of RNA. MiXCR, run by TCRdb on the immunoSEQ multiplex PCR reads, gives a single entry per CDR3 protein. The data contain tens of thousands of distinct CDR3 sequences, approximately 93% of them singletons. Source material: CD4+ T cells from PBMCs. The receptors were gathered from a human donor with Susac syndrome.

This chain joins TRBV7-2 and TRBJ1-1; D possibly corresponds to TRBD1 (5 bases). Germline assignment: CDR1 SGHTA and CDR2 FQGNSA. Between the trimmed V and J ends, which lost 5 bases and 3 bases, there was a span of 19 bases. The CDR3 is made up of 16 amino acids. Here the CDR3 DNA reads TGTGCCAGCAGCCCCGGGGCAGGTGAAGGGTACACTGAAGCTTTCTTT. Translation gives CASSPGAGEGYTEAFF.

Notes on this clonotype: Compared with germline, one end of the junction differs, possibly owing to a read error. The chain joins TRBV28 to TRBJ2-2; D possibly uses TRBD1 or TRBD2 (5 bases each). The length of the CDR3 is 20 residues. Germline V lookup: CDR1 MDHEN, CDR2 SYDVKM. The DNA for the CDR3 is TGTGCCAGCAGCGTCTTAAGCCCCCTGGGACGGCAGACAAACACCGGGGAGCTGGTTTTT. Encoded protein: CASSVLSPLGRQTNTGELVF.

The rearrangement uses TRBV20-1 and TRBJ1-5; D gene uncertain. Deletions cut 0 bases from V and 1 base from J, with 7 bases between. The germline CDR1 and CDR2 sequences are DFQATT and SNEGSKA (reference sequence). The CDR3 contains 14 residues. The CDR3 protein is CSARDGGSNQPQHF. The CDR3 bases are TGCAGTGCTAGAGATGGAGGGAGCAATCAGCCCCAGCATTTT.

The chain couples TRBV4-1 to TRBJ2-2; 12 nucleotides align to TRBD2. The V gene's germline CDR1 is MGHRA and CDR2 YSYEKL. This CDR3 contains 17 residues. The junction had 9 bases not matched to a gene; V was cut back by 0 bases and J by 10 bases. In nucleotides, the CDR3 is TGCGCCAGCAGCCAAGAGGCTAGCGGGGGGGCCTTAGAGGAGCTGTTTTTT. Protein product: CASSQEASGGALEELFF.

This clonotype was detected once. The chain employs TRBV6-2 or TRBV6-3 and TRBJ1-1; the D is unclear. The germline CDR1 and CDR2 sequences are MNHEY and SVGEGT. CDR3 length equals 16 residues. V lost 8 bases to trimming and J lost 0 bases, with 19 bases between them. The CDR3 bases are TGTGCCAGCGCGTCGACAACAGCGTTTATGAACACTGAAGCTTTCTTT. Protein product: CASASTTAFMNTEAFF.

DNA of the CDR3: TGTGCCAGCAGCCCCTCTCAAGCGCCCAATCAGCCCCAGCATTTT. Protein sequence: CASSPSQAPNQPQHF. The chain employs TRBV7-9 and TRBJ1-5, with no clear D. Germline CDR1 reads SEHNR; CDR2 reads FQNEAQ (reference sequence). This CDR3 has 15 amino acids. Trimming cost V 5 bases and J 3 bases, with 14 bases left between them. Based on the CDR3 plus reference TRBV7-9 and TRBJ1-5, the full variable domain is DTGVSQNPRHKITKRGQNVTFRCDPISEHNRLYWYRQTLGQGPEFLTYFQNEAQLEKSRLLSDRFSAERPKGSFSTLEIQRTEQGDSAMYLCASSPSQAPNQPQHFGDGTRLSIL.

The CDR3 region has the DNA TGTGCCAGCACCCCCTTCGGGCAGGGGGAGTTCGAGCAGTACTTC. Translating gives CASTPFGQGEFEQYF. The genes are TRBV14 and TRBJ2-7, with 7 bases lining up with TRBD1. The V gene end was trimmed by 7 bases and the J gene end by 6 bases; junction bases not matched to a gene: 15. The CDR3 extends over 15 amino acids. Per the germline V gene, CDR1 is SGHDN and CDR2 is FVKESK.

The J gene is TRBJ1-4, the V gene TRBV19; D may be TRBD1 (6 bases). Per the germline V gene, CDR1 is LNHDA and CDR2 is SQIVND (reference sequence). The V end lost 6 bases, the J end lost 4 bases, and 9 bases lay between the germline ends. The CDR3 is 13 residues long. CDR3 loop: CASRRQDNEKLFF. CDR3 in DNA: TGTGCCAGTAGGAGACAGGATAATGAAAAACTGTTTTTT.

The genes are TRBV21-1 and TRBJ2-3; the D segment call TRBD2 is taken from the table without a DNA check. TRBV21-1 constitutes a pseudogene. The CDR3 runs to 18 residues. The CDR3 DNA sequence: TGTGCCAGCAGCAAAGACCGCGAGGGGCAAGCTCGGACAGATACGCAGTATTTT. Protein sequence: CASSKDREGQARTDTQYF.

The chain links TRBV28 to TRBJ1-2; TRBD1 is a possible D gene (5 bases). CDR1 and CDR2 from the germline V gene are MDHEN and SYDVKM. CDR3 length equals 15 residues. Deletions cut 2 bases from V and 5 bases from J, with 15 bases between. CDR3 sequence: CASSLRDDRTYGYTF. The CDR3 DNA is TGTGCCAGCAGTTTACGCGATGACAGAACGTATGGCTACACCTTC.

The chain couples TRBV2 to TRBJ1-6; D is unresolved. The germline V and J ends were trimmed by 7 bases and 7 bases, with 20 bases remaining between them. The CDR3 extends over 16 amino acids. Germline values: CDR1 SNHLY, CDR2 FYNNEI. Here the CDR3 reads CASTPPHGKENSPLHF. The CDR3 nucleotides are TGTGCCAGCACCCCCCCACACGGCAAGGAGAATTCACCCCTCCACTTT.

The genes are TRBV23-1 and TRBJ1-5; the D gene is possibly TRBD1 (5 bases). TRBV23-1 counts as an open reading frame of uncertain function. This CDR3 has 17 residues. V dropped 4 bases and J dropped 2 bases, with 18 bases sitting between them. The DNA of the CDR3 is TGCGCCAGCAGTCTTTTCGAGACAGCGAAGTGCAATCAGCCCCAGCATTTT. The encoded protein is CASSLFETAKCNQPQHF.

This chain connects TRBV4-3 to TRBJ2-6; perhaps TRBD1 as D (5 bases). Germline V gene lookup returns CDR1 LGHNA and CDR2 YSLEER. The CDR3 covers 15 residues. V lost 4 bases and J lost 1, with 8 bases in between. CDR3 nucleotides: TGCGCCAGCAGCCCACAGGTTTCTGGGGCCAACGTCCTGACTTTC. Its translation: CASSPQVSGANVLTF.

The chain joins TRBV28 to TRBJ2-3, with D perhaps matching TRBD1 (5 bases). The V gene's germline CDR1 is MDHEN and CDR2 SYDVKM. V was cut by 2 bases and J by 3 bases, with 12 bases left in between. The CDR3 is 15 residues long. The CDR3 DNA is TGTGCCAGCAGTTTACCGGGCCAGGGTACAGATACGCAGTATTTT. Protein: CASSLPGQGTDTQYF.

J is TRBJ1-3 and V is TRBV9; 10 nucleotides align to TRBD1. The CDR3 sequence is 16 residues long. V was pared by 3 bases and J by 3 bases, with 6 bases of the junction left unmatched. Germline V lookup: CDR1 SGDLS, CDR2 YYNGEE. The CDR3 DNA reads as TGTGCCAGCAGCGAGCGACAGGGGGCTTATGGAAACACCATATATTTT. It specifies CASSERQGAYGNTIYF. Full variable domain (missing parts from reference TRBV9 and TRBJ1-3): DSGVTQTPKHLITATGQRVTLRCSPRSGDLSVYWYQQSLDQGLQFLIQYYNGEERAKGNILERFSAQQFPDLHSELNLSSLELGDSALYFCASSERQGAYGNTIYFGEGSWLTVV.

The chain has TRBV7-9 and TRBJ2-7, with TRBD2 as a possible D gene (5 bases). The CDR3 extends over 15 amino acids. Germline CDR1 SEHNR, CDR2 FQNEAQ (reference sequence). Trimming removed 1 base at V and 3 bases at J, with 13 bases between. In DNA form, the CDR3 reads TGTGCCAGCAGCTTAGTCAAAACGGAGGTCTACGAGCAGTACTTC. Protein: CASSLVKTEVYEQYF.

The genes are TRBV19 and TRBJ2-7; possibly TRBD2 for D (5 bases). The germline gives CDR1 LNHDA, CDR2 SQIVND (reference sequence). The CDR3 runs to 14 residues. V lost 3 bases to trimming and J lost 2 bases, with 11 bases between them. CDR3 sequence (DNA): TGTGCCAGTAGTATCGAAGACGGGACCTACGAGCAGTACTTC. As protein: CASSIEDGTYEQYF.

The chain combines TRBV5-8 with TRBJ2-7; TRBD1 matches 8 bases. V shed 8 bases and J 0 bases; nucleotides not matched to a gene: 10. From germline, CDR1 is SGHTS and CDR2 YDEGEE. This CDR3 region has 15 residues. CDR3 bases: TGTGCCAGTACTCAGGGGGCATTGAGCTCCTACGAGCAGTACTTC. This encodes CASTQGALSSYEQYF.

The V call is TRBV29-1, the J call TRBJ1-2; 9 nucleotides align to TRBD1. Germline V gene lookup returns CDR1 SQVTM and CDR2 ANQGSEA. V shed 7 bases and J 7 bases; nucleotides not matched to a gene: 13. The CDR3 consists of 14 residues. CDR3 sequence (DNA): TGCAGCGCCTTCGCGGACAGGGGTTATCGTGGCTACACCTTC. Translating gives CSAFADRGYRGYTF.